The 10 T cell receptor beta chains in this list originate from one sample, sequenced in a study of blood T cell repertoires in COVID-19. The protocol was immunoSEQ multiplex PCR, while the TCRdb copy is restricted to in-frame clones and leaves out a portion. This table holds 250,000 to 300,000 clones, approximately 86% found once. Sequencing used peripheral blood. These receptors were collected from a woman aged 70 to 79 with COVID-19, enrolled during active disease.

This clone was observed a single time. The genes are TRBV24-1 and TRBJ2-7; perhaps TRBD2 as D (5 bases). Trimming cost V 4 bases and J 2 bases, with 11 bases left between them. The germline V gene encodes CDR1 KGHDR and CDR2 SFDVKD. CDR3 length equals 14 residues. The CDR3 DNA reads TGTGCCACCAGTGACCCGGGATTTCCCTACGAGCAGTACTTC. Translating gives CATSDPGFPYEQYF.

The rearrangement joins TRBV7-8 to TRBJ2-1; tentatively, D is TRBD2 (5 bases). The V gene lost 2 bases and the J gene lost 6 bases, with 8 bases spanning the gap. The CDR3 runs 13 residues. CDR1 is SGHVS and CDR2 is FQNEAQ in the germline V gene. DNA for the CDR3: TGTGCCAGCAGCTTAAGCGGTTTCAATGAGCAGTTCTTC. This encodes CASSLSGFNEQFF. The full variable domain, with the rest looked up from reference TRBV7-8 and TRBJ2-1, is GAGVSQSPRYKVAKRGQDVALRCDPISGHVSLFWYQQALGQGPEFLTYFQNEAQLDKSGLPSDRFFAERPEGSVSTLKIQRTQQEDSAVYLCASSLSGFNEQFFGPGTRLTVL.

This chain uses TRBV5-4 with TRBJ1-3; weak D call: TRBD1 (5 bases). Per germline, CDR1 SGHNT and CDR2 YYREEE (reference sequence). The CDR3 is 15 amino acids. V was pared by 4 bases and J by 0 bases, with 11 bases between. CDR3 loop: CASSLGLISGNTIYF. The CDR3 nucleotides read TGTGCCAGCAGCCTGGGACTGATCTCTGGAAACACCATATATTTT.

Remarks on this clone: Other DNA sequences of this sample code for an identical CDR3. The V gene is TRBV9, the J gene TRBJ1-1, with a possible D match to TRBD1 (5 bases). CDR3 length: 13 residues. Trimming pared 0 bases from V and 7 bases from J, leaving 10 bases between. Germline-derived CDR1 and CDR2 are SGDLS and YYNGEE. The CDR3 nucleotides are TGTGCCAGCAGCGTAGGTGGGGGGAGTGAAGCTTTCTTT. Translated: CASSVGGGSEAFF. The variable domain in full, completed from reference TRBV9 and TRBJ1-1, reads DSGVTQTPKHLITATGQRVTLRCSPRSGDLSVYWYQQSLDQGLQFLIQYYNGEERAKGNILERFSAQQFPDLHSELNLSSLELGDSALYFCASSVGGGSEAFFGQGTRLTVV.

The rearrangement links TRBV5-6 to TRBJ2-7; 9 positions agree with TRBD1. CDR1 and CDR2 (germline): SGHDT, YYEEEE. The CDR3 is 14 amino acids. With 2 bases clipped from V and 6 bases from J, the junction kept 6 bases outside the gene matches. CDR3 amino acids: CASSFGTGYSEQYF. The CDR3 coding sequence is TGTGCCAGCAGCTTTGGGACAGGGTACTCCGAGCAGTACTTC. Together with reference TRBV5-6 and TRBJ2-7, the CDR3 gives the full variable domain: DAGVTQSPTHLIKTRGQQVTLRCSPKSGHDTVSWYQQALGQGPQFIFQYYEEEERQRGNFPDRFSGHQFPNYSSELNVNALLLGDSALYLCASSFGTGYSEQYFGPGTRLTVT.

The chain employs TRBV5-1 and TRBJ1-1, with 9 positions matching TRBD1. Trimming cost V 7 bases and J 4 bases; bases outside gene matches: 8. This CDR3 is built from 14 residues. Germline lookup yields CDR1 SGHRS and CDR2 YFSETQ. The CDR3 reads CASGATTGGTEAFF. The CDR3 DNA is TGCGCCAGCGGCGCTACGACAGGGGGCACTGAAGCTTTCTTT.

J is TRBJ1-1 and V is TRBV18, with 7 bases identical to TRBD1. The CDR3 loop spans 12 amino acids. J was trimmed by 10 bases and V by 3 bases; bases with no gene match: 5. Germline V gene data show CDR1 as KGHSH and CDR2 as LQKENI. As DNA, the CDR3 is TGTGCCAGCTCACCCACCCCAGGGGGAGCTTTCTTT. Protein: CASSPTPGGAFF.

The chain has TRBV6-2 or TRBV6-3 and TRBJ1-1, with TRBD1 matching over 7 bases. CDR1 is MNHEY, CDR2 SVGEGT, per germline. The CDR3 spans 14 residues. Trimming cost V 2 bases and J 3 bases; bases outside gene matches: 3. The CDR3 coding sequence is TGTGCCAGCAGTTACAGGGGGCTCGACACTGAAGCTTTCTTT. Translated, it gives CASSYRGLDTEAFF.

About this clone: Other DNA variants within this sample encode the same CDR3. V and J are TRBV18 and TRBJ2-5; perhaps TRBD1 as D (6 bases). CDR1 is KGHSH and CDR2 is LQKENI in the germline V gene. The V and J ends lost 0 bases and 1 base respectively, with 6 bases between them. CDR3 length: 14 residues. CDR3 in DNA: TGTGCCAGCTCACCACCGGGGGCCCAAGAGACCCAGTACTTC. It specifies CASSPPGAQETQYF.

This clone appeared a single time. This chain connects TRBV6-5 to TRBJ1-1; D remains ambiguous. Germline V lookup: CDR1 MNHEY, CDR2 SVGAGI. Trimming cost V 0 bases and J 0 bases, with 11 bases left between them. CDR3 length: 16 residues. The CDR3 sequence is CASSYSTMGLNTEAFF. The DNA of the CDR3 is TGTGCCAGCAGTTACTCGACTATGGGGTTGAACACTGAAGCTTTCTTT.